This T cell receptor (beta chain) comes out of a study of blood T cell repertoires in COVID-19. Study as a whole: Nucleic acid was either cDNA or gDNA, and it came from T cells, B-cell-depleted T cells, or PBMCs.

The V segment lost 1 base and the J segment 4 bases; nucleotides outside the gene matches: 12. This CDR3 region has 18 residues. Germline V gene data show CDR1 as LNHDA and CDR2 as SQIVND (reference sequence). Assay: immunoSEQ multiplex PCR; the TCRdb copy retains only in-frame clones and omits some. The table shows 35,000 to 45,000 clones, with over 75% occurring only once. The rearrangement joins TRBV19 to TRBJ2-1; 8 positions agree with TRBD2. The origin of this receptor is a human donor in a cohort sampled during active COVID-19. What was sequenced was peripheral blood. The CDR3 sequence is CASSIGHLGGGAYNEQFF. DNA of the CDR3: TGTGCCAGTAGTATAGGCCATCTCGGGGGGGGTGCGTACAATGAGCAGTTCTTC.